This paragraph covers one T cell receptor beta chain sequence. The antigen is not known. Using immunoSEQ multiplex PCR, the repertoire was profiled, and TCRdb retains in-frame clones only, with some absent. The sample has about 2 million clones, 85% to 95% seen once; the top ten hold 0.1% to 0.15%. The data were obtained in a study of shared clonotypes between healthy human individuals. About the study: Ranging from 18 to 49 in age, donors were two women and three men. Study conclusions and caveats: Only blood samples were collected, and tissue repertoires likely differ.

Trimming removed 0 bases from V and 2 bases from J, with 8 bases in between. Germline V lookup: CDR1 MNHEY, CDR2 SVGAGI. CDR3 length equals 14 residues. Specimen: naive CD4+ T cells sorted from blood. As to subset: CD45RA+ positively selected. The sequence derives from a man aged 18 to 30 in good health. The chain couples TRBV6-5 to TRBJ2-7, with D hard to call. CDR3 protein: CASSYSVVTYEQYF. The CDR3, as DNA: TGTGCCAGCAGTTACTCAGTGGTCACCTACGAGCAGTACTTC.